This TCR beta chain was retrieved from a study of T cell repertoires in cytomegalovirus infection. Study details: Shared public TCR beta signatures pointed to both CMV infection and a matching HLA type.

This clonotype showed up just a few times. Its antigen is undetermined. The CDR3 contains 13 residues. Germline CDR1 and CDR2: SGHDT and YYEEEE. V gave up 0 bases and J gave up 7 bases, with 7 bases separating them. One entry per CDR3 protein results from TCRdb running MiXCR on the reads. The table records some 440,000 distinct CDR3 sequences, about a third of them present only once. Broader study findings: The study identified carriers of CMV plus the relevant HLA from cumulative public TCR beta family frequency. Within the response measured ex vivo, HLA-C-restricted CMV-specific TCR beta clonotypes were dominant.

The origin of this receptor is a human donor in good health (CMV status not recorded). Some clones in this sample may be carry-over from other donors' samples. Sequencing input: PBMCs. The rearrangement links TRBV5-6 to TRBJ1-4; the D is unclear. CDR3 amino acids: CASSLARREKLFF. In DNA, the CDR3 is TGTGCCAGCAGCTTGGCCCGGCGTGAAAAACTGTTTTTT.